The 27 T cell receptor beta chains below come from one sample, sequenced in a study of Ad26.COV2.S vaccination and SARS-CoV-2 variants. Only in-frame clones appear in the TCRdb table, and some are missing; sequencing was by immunoSEQ multiplex PCR. The repertoire includes 400,000 to 450,000 clones, 80% to 95% of them detected once, and 10% to 15% sits in the top ten. Treatment denoted: roughly 20 received Ad26.COV2.S at low or high dose, single or two shots; about 5 received placebo; per-sample allocation not given. Samples analyzed were those drawn on day 63 after the first vaccine or placebo injection. This sample comprised peripheral blood, obtained in a trial of Ad26.COV2.S vaccine versus placebo. The receptors stem from a person aged 18-60 years who received the Ad26.COV2.S COVID-19 vaccine or a placebo.

The rearrangement links TRBV11-2 to TRBJ2-1, with TRBD2 matching over 12 bases. The CDR3 sequence is 17 residues long. CDR1 is SGHAT, CDR2 FQNNGV, per germline. V dropped 5 bases and J dropped 5; count of bases not matched to a gene: 10. The CDR3 DNA follows: TGTGCCAGCAGCAAACAACTCAGGACTAGCGGGAACAATGAGCAGTTCTTC. Its translation is CASSKQLRTSGNNEQFF.

Of note for this clone: Other DNA sequences in the sample encode the same CDR3. The chain recombines TRBV5-1 with TRBJ2-6; D gene ambiguous. Germline V lookup: CDR1 SGHRS, CDR2 YFSETQ. The V and J ends lost 0 bases and 0 bases respectively, with 4 bases between them. The CDR3 has 15 amino acids. This chain's CDR3 is CASSLEGSGANVLTF. The CDR3 DNA reads as TGCGCCAGCAGCTTGGAGGGCTCTGGGGCCAACGTCCTGACTTTC. The complete variable domain, with remaining parts taken from reference TRBV5-1 and TRBJ2-6, reads KAGVTQTPRYLIKTRGQQVTLSCSPISGHRSVSWYQQTPGQGLQFLFEYFSETQRNKGNFPGRFSGRQFSNSRSEMNVSTLELGDSALYLCASSLEGSGANVLTFGAGSRLTVL.

This chain joins TRBV30 and TRBJ2-3; D gene unclear. CDR3 size: 13 residues. Germline-derived CDR1 and CDR2 are GTSNPN and SVGIG (reference sequence). The V end lost 0 bases, the J end lost 6 bases, and 10 bases lay between the germline ends. CDR3 sequence reads: CAWSVKAADTQYF. Written as DNA, the CDR3 is TGTGCCTGGAGTGTAAAGGCGGCGGATACGCAGTATTTT.

The chain recombines TRBV11-1 with TRBJ2-7; D is undetermined. Trimming took 0 bases from V and 0 from J, leaving 9 bases between them. The CDR3 runs 15 residues. Germline V gene sequence: CDR1 SGHAT, CDR2 FQDESV (reference sequence). CDR3 protein: CASSLAMAASYEQYF. CDR3 nucleotide sequence: TGTGCCAGCAGCTTAGCGATGGCGGCCTCCTACGAGCAGTACTTC.

The chain has TRBV7-8 and TRBJ2-5; D possibly corresponds to TRBD2 (5 bases). V lost 8 bases, J lost 2 bases, and 9 bases lay in between. CDR3 length equals 12 residues. Germline V gene sequence: CDR1 SGHVS, CDR2 FQNEAQ. CDR3 DNA: TGTGCCAGCGCGACGGGACAAGAGACCCAGTACTTC. Translated: CASATGQETQYF.

The rearrangement uses TRBV5-4 and TRBJ2-1; 13 nucleotides align to TRBD2. V dropped 4 bases and J dropped 9; count of bases not matched to a gene: 10. The CDR3 covers 16 residues. From germline, CDR1 is SGHNT and CDR2 YYREEE (reference sequence). CDR3 bases: TGTGCCAGCAGCACAAGGACTAGCGGGAGTAAGGGTGAGCAGTTCTTC. As protein: CASSTRTSGSKGEQFF. The full variable domain, rest sourced from reference TRBV5-4 and TRBJ2-1, is ETGVTQSPTHLIKTRGQQVTLRCSSQSGHNTVSWYQQALGQGPQFIFQYYREEENGRGNFPPRFSGLQFPNYSSELNVNALELDDSALYLCASSTRTSGSKGEQFFGPGTRLTVL.

The genes are TRBV15 and TRBJ2-6, with a weak D call TRBD1 (5 bases). CDR1 is LNHNV, CDR2 YYDKDF, per germline (reference sequence). V was shortened by 2 bases and J by 1 base, with 9 bases between the two germline ends. This CDR3 region has 16 residues. The CDR3 DNA reads as TGTGCCACCAGCAGACCTCGACAGTCTGGGGCCAACGTCCTGACTTTC. It specifies CATSRPRQSGANVLTF.

The chain uses TRBV7-9 and TRBJ1-1; TRBD1 might be the D (6 bases). The V and J ends lost 1 base and 12 bases respectively, with 9 bases between them. In germline, CDR1 is SEHNR, CDR2 FQNEAQ (reference sequence). The CDR3 spans 11 residues. The DNA of the CDR3 is TGTGCCAGCAGCTTAGTAGGGGGAACTTTCTTT. It is translated as CASSLVGGTFF.

This clone was seen only once. The chain joins TRBV30 to TRBJ2-3; perhaps TRBD1 as D (7 bases). The CDR3 has 14 residues. Germline V CDR1 and CDR2: GTSNPN, SVGIG (reference sequence). The germline V and J ends were trimmed by 5 bases and 2 bases, with 14 bases remaining between them. In DNA, the CDR3 is TGTGCCTGGGGAGGGGGCGGGAACACAGATACGCAGTATTTT. Residues: CAWGGGGNTDTQYF.

The chain couples TRBV24-1 to TRBJ2-5, with 11 bases that match TRBD1. V lost 9 bases to trimming and J lost 2 bases; unmatched junction nucleotides: 4. From germline, CDR1 is KGHDR and CDR2 SFDVKD. The CDR3 runs to 14 residues. The DNA of the CDR3 is TGTGCCACCTCGGGGACAGGGGGACAAGAGACCCAGTACTTC. As protein: CATSGTGGQETQYF.

The rearrangement links TRBV7-2 to TRBJ1-1; D gene uncertain. V lost 1 base and J lost 3, with 6 bases in between. This CDR3 is built from 13 residues. Germline CDR1 SGHTA, CDR2 FQGNSA. The CDR3 loop reads CASSLVAYTEAFF. CDR3 nucleotide sequence: TGTGCCAGCAGCTTAGTCGCGTACACTGAAGCTTTCTTT.

The chain couples TRBV4-1 to TRBJ2-1; 11 nucleotides align to TRBD2. From germline, CDR1 is MGHRA and CDR2 YSYEKL. This CDR3 contains 16 residues. Unmatched junction bases numbered 5, after V lost 3 bases and J lost 4 bases. CDR3 in amino acids: CASSHLAGGPYNEQFF. The CDR3 coding sequence is TGCGCCAGCAGCCATCTAGCGGGAGGTCCTTACAATGAGCAGTTCTTC.

V is TRBV5-1 and J is TRBJ2-2; D possibly corresponds to TRBD2 (6 bases). V lost 0 bases, J lost 6 bases, and 24 bases lay in between. The CDR3 spans 19 residues. In germline, CDR1 is SGHRS, CDR2 YFSETQ. The CDR3 is CASSLARQFGGVVAGELFF. The CDR3 region has the DNA TGCGCCAGCAGCTTGGCCAGGCAGTTCGGAGGGGTTGTGGCCGGGGAGCTGTTTTTT.

This clone was picked up a small number of times. The rearrangement uses TRBV18 and TRBJ1-5; D is possibly TRBD1 (6 bases). V was shortened by 1 base and J by 9 bases, with 16 bases between the two germline ends. The germline V gene has CDR1 KGHSH and CDR2 LQKENI. CDR3 length: 15 amino acids. Here the CDR3 reads CASSPLGGGQRPQHF. CDR3 sequence (DNA): TGTGCCAGCTCACCACTTGGCGGGGGGCAAAGGCCCCAGCATTTT.

This clone was picked up a small number of times. The rearrangement joins TRBV18 to TRBJ1-1; no firm D call. The CDR3 length is 15 residues. Per germline, CDR1 KGHSH and CDR2 LQKENI. V lost 0 bases to trimming and J lost 3 bases, with 11 bases between them. CDR3 residues: CASSPPSGAYTEAFF. The CDR3 DNA reads TGTGCCAGCTCACCACCGTCAGGAGCATACACTGAAGCTTTCTTT.

This chain uses TRBV30 with TRBJ2-3; 8 bases fit TRBD2. J lost 6 bases, V lost 3 bases, and 14 bases had no gene match. The CDR3 spans 16 residues. Germline CDR1 reads GTSNPN; CDR2 reads SVGIG (reference sequence). The CDR3 DNA reads TGTGCCTGGAGCCGCCTGGAGCGGGAGTATGTGGATACGCAGTATTTT. This sequence encodes CAWSRLEREYVDTQYF.

This chain joins TRBV29-1 and TRBJ2-7, with TRBD1 identical over 10 bases. CDR3 length equals 15 residues. V was pared by 6 bases and J by 6 bases, with 14 bases of the junction left unmatched. The germline V gene encodes CDR1 SQVTM and CDR2 ANQGSEA. In nucleotides, the CDR3 is TGCAGCGTAACATTACCGGGACAGGGGTTTGGCGAGCAGTACTTC. Translating gives CSVTLPGQGFGEQYF.

This clone was picked up one time. The V call is TRBV6-2 or TRBV6-3, the J call TRBJ2-2; no clear D. V lost 3 bases, J lost 1 base, and 6 bases lay in between. CDR1 is MNHEY, CDR2 SVGEGT, per germline. The CDR3 is made up of 14 amino acids. The CDR3 sequence: CASSYIQNTGELFF. CDR3 DNA: TGTGCCAGCAGTTATATCCAGAACACCGGGGAGCTGTTTTTT.

The sample holds a few counts of this clone. The V call is TRBV2, the J call TRBJ2-5; D is undetermined. The V end lost 3 bases, the J end lost 4 bases, and 9 bases lay between the germline ends. In germline, CDR1 is SNHLY, CDR2 FYNNEI. The CDR3 has 13 residues. For the CDR3, the DNA is TGTGCCAGCAGTGAGGCCTGGGGAGAGACCCAGTACTTC. Its translation: CASSEAWGETQYF.

This clone has just one count. The rearrangement uses TRBV27 and TRBJ2-7; D may correspond to TRBD1 or TRBD2 (5 bases each). The CDR3 length is 13 residues. Trimming pared 3 bases from V and 4 bases from J, leaving 10 bases between. The germline V gene encodes CDR1 MNHEY and CDR2 SMNVEV (reference sequence). CDR3 bases: TGTGCCAGCAGTTTCCGCGAGGGGTACGAGCAGTACTTC. Translation: CASSFREGYEQYF.

V is TRBV30 and J is TRBJ2-5; 8 bases are shared with TRBD1. There are 15 residues in the CDR3. With V trimmed by 3 bases and J by 4 bases, 10 bases remained unmatched. The V gene's germline CDR1 is GTSNPN and CDR2 SVGIG (reference sequence). The CDR3 reads CAWSEDRGDRETQYF. DNA for the CDR3: TGTGCCTGGAGCGAAGACAGGGGTGATCGAGAGACCCAGTACTTC.

This chain connects TRBV9 to TRBJ1-1, with a weak D call TRBD1 (6 bases). CDR1 and CDR2 from the germline V gene are SGDLS and YYNGEE. CDR3 length: 15 amino acids. The germline V and J ends were trimmed by 0 bases and 5 bases, with 14 bases remaining between them. The CDR3 region has the DNA TGTGCCAGCAGCGTAGGGACCCTCGGACAGACTGAAGCTTTCTTT. Protein: CASSVGTLGQTEAFF.

V gene TRBV7-3 combines with J gene TRBJ1-6, with TRBD1 as a possible D gene (5 bases). This CDR3 spans 15 amino acids. Germline assignment: CDR1 SGHTA and CDR2 FQGTGA. The V end lost 3 bases, the J end lost 9 bases, and 15 bases lay between the germline ends. The CDR3 spells CASSLRGPSGSPLHF. CDR3 nucleotides: TGTGCCAGCAGCTTGAGGGGACCCTCGGGTTCACCCCTCCACTTT.

This clone has just one count. V is TRBV7-2 and J is TRBJ1-1; TRBD1 is a possible D gene (6 bases). From germline, CDR1 is SGHTA and CDR2 FQGNSA. The CDR3 sequence is 14 residues long. The V gene lost 4 bases and the J gene lost 7 bases, with 16 bases spanning the gap. CDR3 sequence reads: CASSSPNRAGEAFF. Written as DNA, the CDR3 is TGTGCCAGCAGCTCCCCCAACAGGGCCGGTGAAGCTTTCTTT.

The J gene is TRBJ2-7, the V gene TRBV5-4, with TRBD1 as a possible D gene (6 bases). V lost 2 bases and J 4 bases, leaving 7 bases between the germline ends. The germline CDR1 and CDR2 sequences are SGHNT and YYREEE (reference sequence). The CDR3 contains 12 residues. CDR3 residues: CASSLGQYEQYF. The CDR3 nucleotides are TGTGCCAGCAGCTTAGGACAGTACGAGCAGTACTTC.

This clone appeared a single time. The CDR3 DNA is TGTGCCTGGAGTCGGACGGGAACTACGGAGCAGTACTTC. Its translation: CAWSRTGTTEQYF. This sequence joins TRBV30 and TRBJ2-7, with a possible D match to TRBD2 (5 bases). The CDR3 is 13 residues long. Germline CDR1 GTSNPN, CDR2 SVGIG (reference sequence). V was shortened by 2 bases and J by 7 bases, with 15 bases between the two germline ends. The full variable domain, rest sourced from reference TRBV30 and TRBJ2-7, is SQTIHQWPATLVQPVGSPLSLECTVEGTSNPNLYWYRQAAGRGLQLLFYSVGIGQISSEVPQNLSASRPQDRQFILSSKKLLLSDSGFYLCAWSRTGTTEQYFGPGTRLTVT.

The CDR3 bases are TGTGCCAGCAGCTTAGGAGCTCTGAACACTGAAGCTTTCTTT. Amino acid sequence: CASSLGALNTEAFF. The chain has TRBV11-2 and TRBJ1-1, with D uncertain. This CDR3 is built from 14 residues. V was shortened by 1 base and J by 0 bases, with 6 bases between the two germline ends. Germline V gene sequence: CDR1 SGHAT, CDR2 FQNNGV.